The clone carrying this T cell receptor (beta chain) was counted at least ten times. Its antigen is not identified. Semi-nested PCR with Nested Universal Primer A followed constant-region reverse priming of full-length variable regions. TCRdb redid the calling of the 5' RACE reads with MiXCR, one entry per CDR3 protein. The sample lists tens of thousands of distinct CDR3 sequences, approximately 28% occurring once. The memory fraction was CD4+CD45RO+CD25- cells. The study, taken as a whole, reports: Tumor Treg TCRs overlapped most with tumor naive CD4+ cells.

The TCR comes from a female donor with breast cancer. Sample: tumor-infiltrating memory CD4+ T cells sorted from the breast tumor. Described subset: memory CD4+ T cells, CD4+CD45RO+CD25-.

DNA for the CDR3: TGTGCCAGCAGTTATATGCTGAACACTGAAGCTTTCTTT. It yields the protein CASSYMLNTEAFF. The chain is built from TRBV6-5 and TRBJ1-1; D remains ambiguous. The germline V gene has CDR1 MNHEY and CDR2 SVGAGI. The CDR3 extends over 13 amino acids. Between the trimmed V and J ends, which lost 3 bases and 0 bases, there was a span of 5 bases.